Here is one T cell receptor beta chain with its context. The target antigen is unknown. Deep-level assay runs were performed. Unsorted PBMC DNA was run through sequencing on ten immunoSEQ deep assay plates. The repertoire was sequenced with immunoSEQ multiplex PCR; TCRdb's copy has only in-frame clones and lacks some. The sample contains hundreds of thousands of clones, roughly 83% of which appear only once. The sample is drawn from a study of shared clonotypes between healthy human individuals. Study results and caveats: The donor pool, a small one, limited the genetic and exposure-history diversity represented.

This CDR3 is 13 amino acids long. Trimming took off 4 bases at V and 1 base at J, with 7 bases between the two ends. Germline assignment: CDR1 SQVTM and CDR2 ANQGSEA. The sequenced material came from PBMCs. The chain couples TRBV29-1 to TRBJ2-2; no definite D call. The receptor comes from a woman aged 40 to 50 in good health. Some clones in this sample may be carry-over from other donors' samples. Here the CDR3 DNA reads TGCAGCGTTGGGGCGTTGAACACCGGGGAGCTGTTTTTT. Translating it yields CSVGALNTGELFF.